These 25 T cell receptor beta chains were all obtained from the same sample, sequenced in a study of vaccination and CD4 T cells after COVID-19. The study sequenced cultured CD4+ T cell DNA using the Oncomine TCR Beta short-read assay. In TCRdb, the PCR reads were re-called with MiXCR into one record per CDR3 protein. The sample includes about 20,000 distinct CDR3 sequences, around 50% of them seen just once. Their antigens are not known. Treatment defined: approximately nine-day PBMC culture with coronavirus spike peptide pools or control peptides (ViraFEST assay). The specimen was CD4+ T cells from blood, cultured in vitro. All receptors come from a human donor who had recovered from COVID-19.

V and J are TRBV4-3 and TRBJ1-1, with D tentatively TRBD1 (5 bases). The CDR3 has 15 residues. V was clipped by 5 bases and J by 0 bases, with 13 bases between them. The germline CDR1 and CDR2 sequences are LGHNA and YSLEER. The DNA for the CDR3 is TGCGCCAGCAGCGACTTAGGGGTCTTGAACACTGAAGCTTTCTTT. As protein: CASSDLGVLNTEAFF.

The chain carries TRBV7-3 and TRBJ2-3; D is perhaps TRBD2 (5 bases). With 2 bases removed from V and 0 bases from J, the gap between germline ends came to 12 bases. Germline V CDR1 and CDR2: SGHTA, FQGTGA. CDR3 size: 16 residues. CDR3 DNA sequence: TGTGCCAGCAGCTTATCTCCGCCGGGGAGCACAGATACGCAGTATTTT. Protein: CASSLSPPGSTDTQYF.

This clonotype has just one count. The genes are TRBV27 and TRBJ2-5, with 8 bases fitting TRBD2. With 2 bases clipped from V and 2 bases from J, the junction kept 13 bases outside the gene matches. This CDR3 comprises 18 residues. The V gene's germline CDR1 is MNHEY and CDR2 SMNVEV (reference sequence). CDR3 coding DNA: TGTGCCAGCAGTTTACGCCGTGTGACGGGAGGGGGGCAAGAGACCCAGTACTTC. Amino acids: CASSLRRVTGGGQETQYF.

The CDR3 protein is CASSPGTGGLLEQYF. The CDR3 DNA reads as TGTGCCAGCAGCCCCGGGACAGGGGGCCTCTTAGAGCAGTACTTC. J is TRBJ2-7 and V is TRBV27, with TRBD1 identical over 12 bases. This CDR3 is built from 15 residues. The germline CDR1 and CDR2 sequences are MNHEY and SMNVEV (reference sequence). The trim removed 6 bases at V and 7 bases at J, leaving 10 bases unmatched.

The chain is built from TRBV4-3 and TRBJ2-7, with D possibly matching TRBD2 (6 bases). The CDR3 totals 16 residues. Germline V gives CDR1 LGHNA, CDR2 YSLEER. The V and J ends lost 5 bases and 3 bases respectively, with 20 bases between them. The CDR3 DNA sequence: TGCGCCAGCAGCGAATTGAGAGGAGGGAGCCTCTACGAGCAGTACTTC. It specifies CASSELRGGSLYEQYF.

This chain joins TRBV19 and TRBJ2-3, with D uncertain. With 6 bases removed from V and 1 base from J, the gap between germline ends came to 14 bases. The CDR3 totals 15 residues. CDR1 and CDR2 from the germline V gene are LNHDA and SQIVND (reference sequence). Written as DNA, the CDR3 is TGTGCCAGTAGCGGAAGGAGTGGGGGCACAGATACGCAGTATTTT. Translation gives CASSGRSGGTDTQYF.

The CDR3 region is CASVGAYEQYF. Written as DNA, the CDR3 is TGTGCCAGCGTTGGGGCCTACGAGCAGTACTTC. The chain recombines TRBV28 with TRBJ2-7; no firm D call. Trimming removed 8 bases from V and 2 bases from J, with 7 bases in between. The CDR3 is 11 residues long. Germline CDR1 is MDHEN and CDR2 is SYDVKM. The whole variable domain, filled in from reference TRBV28 and TRBJ2-7, reads DVKVTQSSRYLVKRTGEKVFLECVQDMDHENMFWYRQDPGLGLRLIYFSYDVKMKEKGDIPEGYSVSREKKERFSLILESASTNQTSMYLCASVGAYEQYFGPGTRLTVT.

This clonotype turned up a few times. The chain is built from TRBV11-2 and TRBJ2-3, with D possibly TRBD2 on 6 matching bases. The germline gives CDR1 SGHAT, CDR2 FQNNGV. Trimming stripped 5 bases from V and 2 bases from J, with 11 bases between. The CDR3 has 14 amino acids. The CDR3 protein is CASSVGGLTDTQYF. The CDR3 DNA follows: TGTGCCAGCAGCGTCGGAGGGCTCACAGATACGCAGTATTTT.

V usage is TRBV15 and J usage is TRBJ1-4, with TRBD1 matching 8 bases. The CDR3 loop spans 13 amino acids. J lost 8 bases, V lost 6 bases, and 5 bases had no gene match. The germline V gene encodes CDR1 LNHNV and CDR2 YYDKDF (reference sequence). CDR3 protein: CATRQGAIEKLFF. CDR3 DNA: TGTGCCACCAGGCAGGGGGCTATAGAAAAACTGTTTTTT. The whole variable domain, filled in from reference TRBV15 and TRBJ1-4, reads DAMVIQNPRYQVTQFGKPVTLSCSQTLNHNVMYWYQQKSSQAPKLLFHYYDKDFNNEADTPDNFQSRRPNTSFCFLDIRSPGLGDTAMYLCATRQGAIEKLFFGSGTQLSVL.

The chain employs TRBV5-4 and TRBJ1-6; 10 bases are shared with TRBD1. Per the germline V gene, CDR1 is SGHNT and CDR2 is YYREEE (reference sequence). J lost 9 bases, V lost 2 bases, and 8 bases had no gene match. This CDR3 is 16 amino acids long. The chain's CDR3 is CASSFPGTGVGSPLHF. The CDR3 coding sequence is TGTGCCAGCAGCTTTCCCGGGACAGGGGTTGGTTCACCCCTCCACTTT.

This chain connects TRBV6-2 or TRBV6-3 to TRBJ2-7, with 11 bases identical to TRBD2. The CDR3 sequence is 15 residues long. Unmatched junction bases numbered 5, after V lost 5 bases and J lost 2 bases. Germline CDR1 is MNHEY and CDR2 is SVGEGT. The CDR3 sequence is CASSAALAGAYEQYF. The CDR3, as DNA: TGTGCCAGCAGTGCCGCACTAGCGGGGGCCTACGAGCAGTACTTC.

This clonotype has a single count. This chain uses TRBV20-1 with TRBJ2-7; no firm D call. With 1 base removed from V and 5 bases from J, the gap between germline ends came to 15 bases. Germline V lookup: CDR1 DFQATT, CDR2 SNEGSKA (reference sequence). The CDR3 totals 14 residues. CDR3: CSARVGGPMDEQYF. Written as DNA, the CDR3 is TGCAGTGCTAGAGTTGGTGGGCCTATGGACGAGCAGTACTTC.

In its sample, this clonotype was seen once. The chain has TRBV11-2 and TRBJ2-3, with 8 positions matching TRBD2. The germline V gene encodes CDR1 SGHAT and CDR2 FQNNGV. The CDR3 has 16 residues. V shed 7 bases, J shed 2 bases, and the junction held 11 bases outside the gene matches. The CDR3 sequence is CASNLGRGGFTDTQYF. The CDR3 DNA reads TGTGCCAGCAACCTCGGACGGGGGGGTTTCACAGATACGCAGTATTTT.

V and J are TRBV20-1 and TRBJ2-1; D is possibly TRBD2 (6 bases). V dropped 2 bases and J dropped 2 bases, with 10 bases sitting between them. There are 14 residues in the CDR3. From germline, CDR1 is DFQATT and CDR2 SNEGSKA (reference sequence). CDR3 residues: CSARNLATYNEQFF. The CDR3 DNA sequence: TGCAGTGCTAGAAACCTAGCGACCTACAATGAGCAGTTCTTC.

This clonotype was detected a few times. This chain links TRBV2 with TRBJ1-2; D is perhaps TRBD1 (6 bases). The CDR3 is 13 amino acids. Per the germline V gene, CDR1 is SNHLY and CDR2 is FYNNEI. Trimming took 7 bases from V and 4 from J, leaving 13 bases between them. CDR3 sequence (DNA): TGTGCCAGCACGGGGGGCCTTACCTATGGCTACACCTTC. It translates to CASTGGLTYGYTF. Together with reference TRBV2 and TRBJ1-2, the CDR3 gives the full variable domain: EPEVTQTPSHQVTQMGQEVILRCVPISNHLYFYWYRQILGQKVEFLVSFYNNEISEKSEIFDDQFSVERPDGSNFTLKIRSTKLEDSAMYFCASTGGLTYGYTFGSGTRLTVV.

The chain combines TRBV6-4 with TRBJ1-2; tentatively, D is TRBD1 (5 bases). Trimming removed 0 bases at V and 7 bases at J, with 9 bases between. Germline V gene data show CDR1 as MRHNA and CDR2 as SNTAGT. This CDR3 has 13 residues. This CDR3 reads CASSDSTEGGYTF. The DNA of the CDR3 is TGTGCCAGCAGTGACTCGACAGAGGGTGGCTACACCTTC.

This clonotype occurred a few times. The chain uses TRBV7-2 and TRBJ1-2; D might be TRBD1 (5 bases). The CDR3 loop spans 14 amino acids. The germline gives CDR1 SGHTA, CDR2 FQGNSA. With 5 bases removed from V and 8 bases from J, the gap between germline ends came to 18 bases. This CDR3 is CASSTRRIGEGYTF. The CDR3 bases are TGTGCCAGCAGCACACGGAGGATAGGGGAGGGCTACACCTTC.

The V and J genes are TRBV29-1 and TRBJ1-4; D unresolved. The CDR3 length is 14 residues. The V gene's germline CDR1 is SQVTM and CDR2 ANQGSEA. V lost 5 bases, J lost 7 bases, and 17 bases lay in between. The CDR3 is CSVSLTTLGEKLFF. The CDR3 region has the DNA TGCAGCGTTAGCCTTACGACATTGGGTGAAAAACTGTTTTTT.

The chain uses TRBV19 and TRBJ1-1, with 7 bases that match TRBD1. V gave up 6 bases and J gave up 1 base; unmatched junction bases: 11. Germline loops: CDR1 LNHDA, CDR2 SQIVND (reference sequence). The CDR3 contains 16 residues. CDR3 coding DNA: TGTGCCAGTAGCAAAGAGACAGGGAGGACGAACACTGAAGCTTTCTTT. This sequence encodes CASSKETGRTNTEAFF.

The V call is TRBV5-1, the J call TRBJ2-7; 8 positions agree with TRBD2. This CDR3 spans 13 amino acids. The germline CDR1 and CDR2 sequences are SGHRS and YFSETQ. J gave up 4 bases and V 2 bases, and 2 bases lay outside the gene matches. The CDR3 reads CASSLERGYEQYF. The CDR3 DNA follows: TGCGCCAGCAGCTTAGAGCGGGGGTACGAGCAGTACTTC.

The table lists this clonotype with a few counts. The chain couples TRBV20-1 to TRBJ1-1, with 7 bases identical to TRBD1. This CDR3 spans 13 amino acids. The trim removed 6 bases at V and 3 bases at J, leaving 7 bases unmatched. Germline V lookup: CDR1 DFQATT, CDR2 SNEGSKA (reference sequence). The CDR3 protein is CSAFFQGDTEAFF. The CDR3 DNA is TGCAGTGCGTTTTTTCAGGGGGACACTGAAGCTTTCTTT.

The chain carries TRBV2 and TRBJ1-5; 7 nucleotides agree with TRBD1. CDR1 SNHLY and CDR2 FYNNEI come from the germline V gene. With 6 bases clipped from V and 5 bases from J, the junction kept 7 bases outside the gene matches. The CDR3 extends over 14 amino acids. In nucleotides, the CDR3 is TGTGCCAGCAGGGGGGGGACAGTCTATCAGCCCCAGCATTTT. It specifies CASRGGTVYQPQHF. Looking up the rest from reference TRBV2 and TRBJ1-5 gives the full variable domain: EPEVTQTPSHQVTQMGQEVILRCVPISNHLYFYWYRQILGQKVEFLVSFYNNEISEKSEIFDDQFSVERPDGSNFTLKIRSTKLEDSAMYFCASRGGTVYQPQHFGDGTRLSIL.

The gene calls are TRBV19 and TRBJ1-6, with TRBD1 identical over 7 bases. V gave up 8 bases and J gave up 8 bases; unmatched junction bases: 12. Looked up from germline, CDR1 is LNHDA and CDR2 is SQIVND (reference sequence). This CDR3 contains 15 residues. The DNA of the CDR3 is TGTGCCAGTCAAGACAGGGAAATTTTCCATTCACCCCTCCACTTT. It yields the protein CASQDREIFHSPLHF.

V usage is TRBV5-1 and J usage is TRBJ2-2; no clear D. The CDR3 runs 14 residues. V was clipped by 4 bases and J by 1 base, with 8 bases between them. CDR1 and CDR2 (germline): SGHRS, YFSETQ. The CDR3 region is CASSPRENTGELFF. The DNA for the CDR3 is TGCGCCAGCAGCCCCCGTGAGAACACCGGGGAGCTGTTTTTT.

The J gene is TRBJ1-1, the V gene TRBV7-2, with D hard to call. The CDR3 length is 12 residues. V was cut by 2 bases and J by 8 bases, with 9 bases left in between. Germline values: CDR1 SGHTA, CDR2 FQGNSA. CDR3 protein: CASSLSAGEAFF. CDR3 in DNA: TGTGCCAGCAGCTTAAGCGCGGGGGAAGCTTTCTTT.